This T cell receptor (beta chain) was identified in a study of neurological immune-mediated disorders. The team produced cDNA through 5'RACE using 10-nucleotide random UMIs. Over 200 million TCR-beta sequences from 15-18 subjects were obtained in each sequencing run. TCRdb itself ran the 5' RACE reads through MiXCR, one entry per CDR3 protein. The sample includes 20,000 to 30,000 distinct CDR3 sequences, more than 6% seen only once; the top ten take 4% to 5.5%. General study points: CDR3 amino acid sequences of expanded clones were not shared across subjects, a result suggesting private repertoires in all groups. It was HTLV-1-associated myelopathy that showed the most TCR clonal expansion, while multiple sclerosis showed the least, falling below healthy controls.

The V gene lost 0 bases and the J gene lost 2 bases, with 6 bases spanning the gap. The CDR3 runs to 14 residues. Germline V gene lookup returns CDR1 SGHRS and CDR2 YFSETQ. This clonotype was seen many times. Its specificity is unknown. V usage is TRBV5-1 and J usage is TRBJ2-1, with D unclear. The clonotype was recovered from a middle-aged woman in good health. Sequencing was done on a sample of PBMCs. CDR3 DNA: TGCGCCAGCAGCTTGGACAGTACCTACAATGAGCAGTTCTTC. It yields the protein CASSLDSTYNEQFF.